The 9 T cell receptor beta chains below all came from one sample that was sequenced in a study of breast tumors, draining lymph nodes, adjacent tissues. Each CDR3 protein gets one entry after TCRdb re-called the multiplex PCR reads with MiXCR. This table has some 120,000 distinct CDR3 sequences, approximately 22% appearing once. Samples came from axillary lymph nodes draining the breast cancer. Sequencing was performed on axillary lymph node tissue. Source of these receptors: a female donor with breast cancer. Some clones in this sample may be carry-over from other donors' samples.

This clonotype was observed at least ten times. The CDR3 spells CASSTEEGGDEQYF. CDR3 nucleotide sequence: TGTGCCAGTAGTACGGAAGAGGGTGGCGACGAGCAGTACTTC. V and J are TRBV19 and TRBJ2-7; TRBD2 is a possible D gene (5 bases). The V gene's germline CDR1 is LNHDA and CDR2 SQIVND (reference sequence). V gave up 4 bases and J gave up 5 bases, with 15 bases separating them. The CDR3 is 14 amino acids. Looking up the rest from reference TRBV19 and TRBJ2-7 gives the full variable domain: DGGITQSPKYLFRKEGQNVTLSCEQNLNHDAMYWYRQDPGQGLRLIYYSQIVNDFQKGDIAEGYSVSREKKESFPLTVTSAQKNPTAFYLCASSTEEGGDEQYFGPGTRLTVT.

Ten or more counts support this clonotype. This chain connects TRBV11-2 to TRBJ2-3; D not certain. Germline CDR1 is SGHAT and CDR2 is FQNNGV. CDR3 size: 12 residues. The ends were cut back, 5 bases at V and 3 bases at J, with 6 bases in the middle. The CDR3 DNA sequence: TGTGCCAGCAGCCCCGGGACAGATACGCAGTATTTT. It is translated as CASSPGTDTQYF.

Turning to this clonotype: A read error may be the cause here, since a much bigger clone is one base away. V gene TRBV28 combines with J gene TRBJ2-5; D is perhaps TRBD2 (6 bases). V was shortened by 10 bases and J by 9 bases, with 18 bases between the two germline ends. Germline loops: CDR1 MDHEN, CDR2 SYDVKM. CDR3 length: 12 residues. CDR3 in amino acids: CAIGGGIEAQYF. The CDR3 DNA sequence: TGTGCCATCGGAGGAGGGATCGAGGCCCAGTACTTC.

This rearrangement joins TRBV9 to TRBJ2-4; TRBD1 or TRBD2 may be the D gene (6 bases each). CDR1 is SGDLS and CDR2 is YYNGEE in the germline V gene. V lost 4 bases to trimming and J lost 0 bases, with 14 bases between them. The CDR3 consists of 16 residues. Here the CDR3 reads CASSPGAGRAKNIQYF. For the CDR3, the DNA is TGTGCCAGCAGCCCGGGGGCAGGGAGAGCCAAAAACATTCAGTACTTC.

This clonotype came up many times. The CDR3 sequence is CASSPRGRGAGANVLTF. In nucleotides, the CDR3 is TGTGCCAGCAGCCCACGTGGCAGGGGGGCTGGGGCCAACGTCCTGACTTTC. This sequence joins TRBV3-1 and TRBJ2-6; possible D gene TRBD1, 7 bases. The CDR3 loop spans 17 amino acids. V lost 4 bases, J lost 2 bases, and 15 bases lay in between. The germline gives CDR1 LGHDT, CDR2 YNNKEL (reference sequence). Variable domain in full (rest from reference TRBV3-1 and TRBJ2-6): DTAVSQTPKYLVTQMGNDKSIKCEQNLGHDTMYWYKQDSKKFLKIMFSYNNKELIINETVPNRFSPKSPDKAHLNLHINSLELGDSAVYFCASSPRGRGAGANVLTFGAGSRLTVL.

The table lists this clonotype with many counts. The CDR3 DNA reads TGTGCCAGCAGTGGCCGGACAGGGGGGTCCTACGAGCAGTACTTC. Residues: CASSGRTGGSYEQYF. The V gene is TRBV2, the J gene TRBJ2-7, with 10 nucleotides matching TRBD1. The germline CDR1 and CDR2 sequences are SNHLY and FYNNEI. The V segment lost 4 bases and the J segment 1 base; nucleotides outside the gene matches: 4. The CDR3 extends over 15 amino acids. Variable domain in full (rest from reference TRBV2 and TRBJ2-7): EPEVTQTPSHQVTQMGQEVILRCVPISNHLYFYWYRQILGQKVEFLVSFYNNEISEKSEIFDDQFSVERPDGSNFTLKIRSTKLEDSAMYFCASSGRTGGSYEQYFGPGTRLTVT.

In regard to this clonotype: Being one base from a much bigger clone, this may be a read error. The chain joins TRBV6-2 or TRBV6-3 to TRBJ2-1; TRBD2 aligns across 11 bases. V lost 2 bases, J lost 10 bases, and 10 bases stayed unmatched. The CDR3 has 16 residues. The germline V gene encodes CDR1 MNHEY and CDR2 SVGEGT. CDR3 bases: TGTGCCAGCAGTTACCCCACTAGCGGGAGAGGCAAAGAGCAGTTCTTC. Its protein is CASSYPTSGRGKEQFF.

This clonotype was seen many times. The rearrangement joins TRBV20-1 to TRBJ1-6; tentatively, D is TRBD1 (6 bases). The CDR3 runs to 15 residues. V was trimmed by 2 bases and J by 8 bases, leaving 16 bases between them. Germline-derived CDR1 and CDR2 are DFQATT and SNEGSKA (reference sequence). The DNA for the CDR3 is TGCAGTGCTAGAATTTCCAGGGGACGGGATTCACCCCTCCACTTT. It codes for CSARISRGRDSPLHF.

As regards this clonotype: An end of the junction differs from the germline gene, which may be a read error. For the CDR3, the DNA is TGTGCCAGTAGCTTAGGGCAGGGGGTCCCTGGCATAGATACGCAGTATTTT. Protein: CASSLGQGVPGIDTQYF. The chain couples TRBV7-8 to TRBJ2-3; 7 bases match TRBD1. Germline V gene lookup returns CDR1 SGHVS and CDR2 FQNEAQ. The CDR3 loop spans 17 amino acids.